These 21 T cell receptor beta chains share one sample of origin, sequenced in a study of T cells after yellow fever vaccination. TCRdb reprocessed the 5' RACE reads with MiXCR, giving one entry per CDR3 protein. Of 300,000 or so distinct CDR3 sequences in the sample, around 8.1% were seen once. Sequenced here: PBMCs, sampled more than 35 days after the first yellow fever vaccination. Source of these receptors: a man younger than 35 who received the YFV17D yellow fever vaccine.

J is TRBJ2-2 and V is TRBV4-3, with 11 bases fitting TRBD1. The CDR3 is 16 residues long. Germline loops: CDR1 LGHNA, CDR2 YSLEER. J gave up 5 bases and V 0 bases, and 2 bases lay outside the gene matches. Written as DNA, the CDR3 is TGCGCCAGCAGCCAAGATGGGACAGGGGGAACCGGGGAGCTGTTTTTT. Its protein is CASSQDGTGGTGELFF.

This clonotype was seen more than once but under ten times. The V call is TRBV5-1, the J call TRBJ1-1; D is possibly TRBD1 (6 bases). V shed 4 bases and J shed 3 bases, with 16 bases lying between them. The CDR3 is 15 residues long. Germline assignment: CDR1 SGHRS and CDR2 YFSETQ. The CDR3 DNA reads as TGCGCCAGCAGCCCTAGTACAGGGTTGGACACTGAAGCTTTCTTT. It is translated as CASSPSTGLDTEAFF. The variable domain in full, completed from reference TRBV5-1 and TRBJ1-1, reads KAGVTQTPRYLIKTRGQQVTLSCSPISGHRSVSWYQQTPGQGLQFLFEYFSETQRNKGNFPGRFSGRQFSNSRSEMNVSTLELGDSALYLCASSPSTGLDTEAFFGQGTRLTVV.

In DNA, the CDR3 is TGCGCCAGCAGCCAAGGCGGTGGCAGGGTCGGGGAGCTGTTTTTT. It yields the protein CASSQGGGRVGELFF. V gene TRBV4-1 combines with J gene TRBJ2-2; D might be TRBD1 (5 bases). The CDR3 contains 15 residues. V lost 1 base to trimming and J lost 7 bases, with 13 bases between them. Germline CDR1 and CDR2: MGHRA and YSYEKL.

There are many counts of this clonotype. The rearrangement links TRBV12-3 or TRBV12-4 to TRBJ1-5, with 7 bases aligning to TRBD1. J lost 0 bases, V lost 5 bases, and 10 bases had no gene match. The CDR3 consists of 17 residues. This chain's CDR3 is CASSPRTGAYSNQPQHF. The CDR3 nucleotides read TGTGCCAGCAGTCCTAGAACAGGGGCCTATAGCAATCAGCCCCAGCATTTT.

This clonotype occurred a few times. The chain links TRBV10-1 to TRBJ2-5; D is uncertain. This CDR3 comprises 17 residues. The germline V gene has CDR1 WNHNN and CDR2 SYGVQD (reference sequence). The ends were cut back, 0 bases at V and 0 bases at J, with 14 bases in the middle. CDR3: CASSESTPASYQETQYF. The CDR3 nucleotides read TGCGCCAGCAGTGAGTCGACTCCGGCCAGCTACCAAGAGACCCAGTACTTC.

The chain joins TRBV7-2 to TRBJ2-5; weak D call: TRBD1 (6 bases). CDR3 length: 14 amino acids. V gave up 5 bases and J gave up 1 base, with 11 bases separating them. CDR1 is SGHTA and CDR2 is FQGNSA in the germline V gene. In DNA form, the CDR3 reads TGTGCCAGCAGCATAGGGGGTTCCCAAGAGACCCAGTACTTC. Protein: CASSIGGSQETQYF.

This clonotype was seen more than once but under ten times. This sequence joins TRBV27 and TRBJ2-5, with D perhaps given as TRBD1 or TRBD2 (6 bases each). Trimming left V 5 bases short and J 2 bases short, with 15 bases between. The germline CDR1 and CDR2 sequences are MNHEY and SMNVEV (reference sequence). The CDR3 is 15 residues long. The DNA for the CDR3 is TGTGCCAGCAGTGTTGAGGGGGGATGGCAAGAGACCCAGTACTTC. Its protein product is CASSVEGGWQETQYF.

This clonotype was detected only a few times. CDR3: CASSSTSNEQFF. The CDR3 region has the DNA TGTGCCAGCAGCTCCACTAGCAATGAGCAGTTCTTC. The genes are TRBV7-9 and TRBJ2-1; TRBD2 might be the D (5 bases). The V end was cut by 4 bases, the J end by 6 bases, with 7 bases between. The CDR3 contains 12 residues. Germline loops: CDR1 SEHNR, CDR2 FQNEAQ (reference sequence).

This sequence joins TRBV3-1 and TRBJ2-3; D is uncertain. The CDR3 is 12 amino acids. Trimming removed 3 bases from V and 2 bases from J, with 3 bases in between. Per germline, CDR1 LGHDT and CDR2 YNNKEL (reference sequence). In DNA, the CDR3 is TGTGCCAGCAGCCATCTCACAGATACGCAGTATTTT. Protein: CASSHLTDTQYF.

This clonotype was seen only a few times. The V call is TRBV5-1, the J call TRBJ2-3; 8 bases fit TRBD1. Germline CDR1 SGHRS, CDR2 YFSETQ. Trimming removed 4 bases from V and 6 bases from J; junction bases left unmatched: 7. The CDR3 is 14 amino acids. CDR3 bases: TGCGCCAGCAGCCCAGGACAGGGTCTCGATACGCAGTATTTT. Residues: CASSPGQGLDTQYF.

This clonotype was seen a handful of times. The V call is TRBV7-7, the J call TRBJ2-1; 8 bases are a match to TRBD1. Germline-derived CDR1 and CDR2 are SSHAT and FNYEAQ (reference sequence). Unmatched junction bases numbered 3, after V lost 5 bases and J lost 0 bases. The CDR3 spans 15 residues. The CDR3 spells CASSADRGSYNEQFF. CDR3 nucleotide sequence: TGTGCCAGCAGCGCAGACAGGGGCTCCTACAATGAGCAGTTCTTC.

The chain combines TRBV29-1 with TRBJ2-2; D gene ambiguous. The V and J ends lost 4 bases and 7 bases respectively, with 10 bases between them. CDR1 and CDR2 from the germline V gene are SQVTM and ANQGSEA. The CDR3 loop spans 12 amino acids. CDR3 loop: CSVVLNGGELFF. The CDR3 DNA sequence: TGCAGCGTTGTCCTAAATGGCGGGGAGCTGTTTTTT.

This chain links TRBV5-8 with TRBJ1-2; tentative D call: TRBD1 (5 bases). CDR3 size: 13 residues. With 6 bases removed from V and 8 bases from J, the gap between germline ends came to 17 bases. Germline values: CDR1 SGHTS, CDR2 YDEGEE. CDR3 protein: CASTRGSIFGYTF. The CDR3 DNA follows: TGTGCCAGCACGCGGGGCTCAATTTTCGGCTACACCTTC.

DNA of the CDR3: TGTGCCAGGGGCCCCGGGCCAGGGGGCTACGAGCAGTACTTC. Its translation: CARGPGPGGYEQYF. The V and J genes are TRBV5-6 and TRBJ2-7, with 7 bases aligning to TRBD1. The length of the CDR3 is 14 residues. V trimming: 8 bases; J trimming: 3 bases; junction bases outside the gene matches: 11. Looked up from germline, CDR1 is SGHDT and CDR2 is YYEEEE.

This clonotype was detected only a few times. This chain links TRBV11-2 with TRBJ2-1; no clear D gene. CDR1 SGHAT and CDR2 FQNNGV come from the germline V gene. The CDR3 extends over 14 amino acids. Between the trimmed V and J ends, which lost 1 base and 5 bases, there was a span of 9 bases. The CDR3 loop reads CASSLALENNEQFF. CDR3 sequence (DNA): TGTGCCAGCAGCTTAGCGCTAGAAAACAATGAGCAGTTCTTC.

This clonotype has just a few counts. The genes are TRBV6-2 or TRBV6-3 and TRBJ2-1, with 7 bases fitting TRBD2. V lost 7 bases, J lost 6 bases, and 15 bases stayed unmatched. Germline V gene sequence: CDR1 MNHEY, CDR2 SVGEGT. The CDR3 totals 16 residues. In DNA, the CDR3 is TGTGCCAGCAAAGGAGCCCGGGGGGACCGCGTCAATGAGCAGTTCTTC. It yields the protein CASKGARGDRVNEQFF.

The chain is built from TRBV20-1 and TRBJ2-5; possible D gene TRBD1, 6 bases. Deletions cut 6 bases from V and 4 bases from J, with 15 bases between. This CDR3 has 13 residues. From germline, CDR1 is DFQATT and CDR2 SNEGSKA (reference sequence). The CDR3 is CSAKTGGRETQYF. In DNA, the CDR3 is TGCAGTGCGAAGACAGGTGGAAGAGAGACCCAGTACTTC.

This clonotype was counted a few times. This chain uses TRBV7-2 with TRBJ2-3; TRBD2 might be the D (5 bases). V was pared by 5 bases and J by 3 bases, with 9 bases between. This CDR3 region has 13 residues. Germline V gene data show CDR1 as SGHTA and CDR2 as FQGNSA. The CDR3 reads CASSADWTDTQYF. CDR3 in DNA: TGTGCCAGCAGCGCGGACTGGACAGATACGCAGTATTTT.

This sequence joins TRBV5-1 and TRBJ2-7, with 8 nucleotides matching TRBD1. Germline V gene lookup returns CDR1 SGHRS and CDR2 YFSETQ. The CDR3 extends over 14 amino acids. V lost 4 bases to trimming and J lost 5 bases; unmatched junction nucleotides: 8. For the CDR3, the DNA is TGCGCCAGCAGCACCGGACAGGGAGGAAACGAGCAGTACTTC. The encoded protein is CASSTGQGGNEQYF.

In its sample, this clonotype was seen a few times. The chain joins TRBV6-2 or TRBV6-3 to TRBJ2-4, with 10 bases matching TRBD1. The CDR3 has 17 residues. J was trimmed by 2 bases and V by 2 bases; bases with no gene match: 6. Germline values: CDR1 MNHEY, CDR2 SVGEGT. The CDR3 loop is CASSYDDRGQSKNIQYF. Written as DNA, the CDR3 is TGTGCCAGCAGTTACGATGACAGGGGGCAATCCAAAAACATTCAGTACTTC.

This chain joins TRBV27 and TRBJ2-2; D might be TRBD2 (6 bases). Deletions cut 6 bases from V and 0 bases from J, with 20 bases between. The CDR3 has 18 amino acids. The germline V gene has CDR1 MNHEY and CDR2 SMNVEV (reference sequence). The CDR3: CASSYDGGSKTNTGELFF. The CDR3 region has the DNA TGTGCCAGCAGCTATGACGGGGGATCAAAAACGAACACCGGGGAGCTGTTTTTT.